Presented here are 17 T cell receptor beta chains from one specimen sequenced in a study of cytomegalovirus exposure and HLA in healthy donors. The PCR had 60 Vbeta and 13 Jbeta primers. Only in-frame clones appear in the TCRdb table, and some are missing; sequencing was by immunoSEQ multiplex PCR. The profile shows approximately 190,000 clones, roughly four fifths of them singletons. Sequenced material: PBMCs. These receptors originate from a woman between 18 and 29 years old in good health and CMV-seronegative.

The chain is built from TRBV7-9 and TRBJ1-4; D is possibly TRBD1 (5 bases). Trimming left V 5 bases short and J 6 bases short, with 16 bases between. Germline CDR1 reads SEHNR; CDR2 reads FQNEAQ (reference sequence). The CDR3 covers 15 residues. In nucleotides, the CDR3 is TGTGCCAGCAGCGTAACCCATGGGGCAGATGAAAAACTGTTTTTT. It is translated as CASSVTHGADEKLFF.

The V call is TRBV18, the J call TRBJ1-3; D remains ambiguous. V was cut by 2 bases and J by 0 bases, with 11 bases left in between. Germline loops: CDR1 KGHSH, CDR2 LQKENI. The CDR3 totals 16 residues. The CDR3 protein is CASSPSPSTSGNTIYF. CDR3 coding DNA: TGTGCCAGCTCACCATCCCCGTCTACCTCTGGAAACACCATATATTTT.

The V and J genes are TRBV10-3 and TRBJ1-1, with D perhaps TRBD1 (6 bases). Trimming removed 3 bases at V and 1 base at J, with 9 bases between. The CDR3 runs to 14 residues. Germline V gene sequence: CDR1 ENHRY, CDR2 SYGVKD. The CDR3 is CAISDVGQNTEAFF. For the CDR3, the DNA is TGTGCCATCAGTGATGTGGGACAGAACACTGAAGCTTTCTTT.

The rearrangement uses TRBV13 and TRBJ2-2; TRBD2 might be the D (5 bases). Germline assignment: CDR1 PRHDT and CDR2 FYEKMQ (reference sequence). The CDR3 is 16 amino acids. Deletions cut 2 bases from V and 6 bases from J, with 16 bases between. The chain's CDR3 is CASSLRGSAWSGELFF. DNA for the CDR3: TGTGCCAGCAGCTTAAGAGGTAGCGCTTGGTCCGGGGAGCTGTTTTTT.

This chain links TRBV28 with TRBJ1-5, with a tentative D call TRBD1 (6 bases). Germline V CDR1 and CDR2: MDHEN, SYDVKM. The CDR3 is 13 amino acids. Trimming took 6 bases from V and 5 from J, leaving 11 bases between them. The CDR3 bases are TGTGCCAGCAGCCGGACAGTTGATCAGCCCCAGCATTTT. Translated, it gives CASSRTVDQPQHF.

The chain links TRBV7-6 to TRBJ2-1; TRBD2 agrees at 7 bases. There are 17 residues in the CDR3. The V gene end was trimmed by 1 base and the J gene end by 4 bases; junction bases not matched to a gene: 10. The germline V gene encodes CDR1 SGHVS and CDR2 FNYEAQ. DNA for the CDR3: TGTGCCAGCAGCTTAGAATCGGGCGGGGGATCATACAATGAGCAGTTCTTC. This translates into CASSLESGGGSYNEQFF.

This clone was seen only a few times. This CDR3 is CASSGGLGVTDTQYF. CDR3 sequence (DNA): TGCGCCAGCAGCGGGGGACTGGGGGTCACAGATACGCAGTATTTT. The chain carries TRBV5-1 and TRBJ2-3, with a tentative D call TRBD2 (6 bases). Trimming cost V 4 bases and J 2 bases, with 14 bases left between them. Per the germline V gene, CDR1 is SGHRS and CDR2 is YFSETQ. CDR3 size: 15 residues.

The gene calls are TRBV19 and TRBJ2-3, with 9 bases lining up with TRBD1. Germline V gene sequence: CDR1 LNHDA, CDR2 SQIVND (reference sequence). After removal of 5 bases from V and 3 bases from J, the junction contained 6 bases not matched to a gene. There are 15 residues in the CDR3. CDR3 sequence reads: CASSAPGQGTDTQYF. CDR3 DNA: TGTGCCAGTAGTGCCCCGGGACAGGGTACAGATACGCAGTATTTT.

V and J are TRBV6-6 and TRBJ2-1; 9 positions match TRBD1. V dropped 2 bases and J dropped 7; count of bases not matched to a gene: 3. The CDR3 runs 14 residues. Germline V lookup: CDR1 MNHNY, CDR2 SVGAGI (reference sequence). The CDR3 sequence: CASSYRDRGNEQFF. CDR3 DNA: TGTGCCAGCAGTTACCGAGACAGGGGGAATGAGCAGTTCTTC.

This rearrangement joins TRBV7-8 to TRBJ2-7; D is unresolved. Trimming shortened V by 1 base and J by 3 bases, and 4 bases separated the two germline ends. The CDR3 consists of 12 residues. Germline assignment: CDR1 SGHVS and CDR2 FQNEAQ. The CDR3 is CASSLGVYEQYF. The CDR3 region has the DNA TGTGCCAGCAGCTTAGGCGTCTACGAGCAGTACTTC.

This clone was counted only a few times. The CDR3 coding sequence is TGTGCCATCAGTCGGGGACTAGCGGGAGGCCTCGACTACAATGAGCAGTTCTTC. The encoded protein is CAISRGLAGGLDYNEQFF. The rearrangement links TRBV10-3 to TRBJ2-1; TRBD2 aligns across 15 bases. The V gene's germline CDR1 is ENHRY and CDR2 SYGVKD. With V trimmed by 5 bases and J by 3 bases, 8 bases remained unmatched. The CDR3 extends over 18 amino acids.

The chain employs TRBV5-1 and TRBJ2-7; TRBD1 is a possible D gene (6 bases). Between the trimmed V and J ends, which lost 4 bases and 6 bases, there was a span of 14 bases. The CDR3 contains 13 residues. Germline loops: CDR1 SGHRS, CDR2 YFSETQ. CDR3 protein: CASSAMTGGEQYF. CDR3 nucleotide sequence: TGCGCCAGCAGCGCCATGACAGGCGGCGAGCAGTACTTC.

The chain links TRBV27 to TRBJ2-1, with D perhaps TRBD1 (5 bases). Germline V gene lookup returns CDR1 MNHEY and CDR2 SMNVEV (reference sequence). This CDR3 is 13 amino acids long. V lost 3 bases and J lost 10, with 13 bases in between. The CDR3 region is CASSFIRVGEQFF. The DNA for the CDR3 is TGTGCCAGCAGTTTTATCAGGGTTGGGGAGCAGTTCTTC.

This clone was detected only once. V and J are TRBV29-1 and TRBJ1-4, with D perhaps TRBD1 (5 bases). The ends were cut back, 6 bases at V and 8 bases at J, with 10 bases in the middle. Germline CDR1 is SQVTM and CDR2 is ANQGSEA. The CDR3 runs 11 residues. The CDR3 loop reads CSVKQAEKLFF. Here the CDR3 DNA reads TGCAGCGTCAAACAGGCCGAAAAACTGTTTTTT.

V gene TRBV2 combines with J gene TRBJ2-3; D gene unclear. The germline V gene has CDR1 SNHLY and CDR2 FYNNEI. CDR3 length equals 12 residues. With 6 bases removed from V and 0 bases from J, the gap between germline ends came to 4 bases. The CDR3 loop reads CASSQSTDTQYF. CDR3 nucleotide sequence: TGTGCCAGCAGCCAGAGCACAGATACGCAGTATTTT.

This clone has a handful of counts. The CDR3 sequence is CASSKWGRAVDEQFF. DNA of the CDR3: TGTGCCAGCAGTAAATGGGGGAGGGCCGTGGATGAGCAGTTCTTC. V is TRBV5-8 and J is TRBJ2-1; 7 bases are a match to TRBD2. The CDR3 covers 15 residues. The germline V gene encodes CDR1 SGHTS and CDR2 YDEGEE. J was trimmed by 8 bases and V by 5 bases; bases with no gene match: 13.

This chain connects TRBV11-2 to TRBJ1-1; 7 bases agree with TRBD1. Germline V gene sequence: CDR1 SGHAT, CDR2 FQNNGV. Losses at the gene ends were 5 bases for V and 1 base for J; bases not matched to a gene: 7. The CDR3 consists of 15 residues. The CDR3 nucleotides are TGTGCCAGCAGCCCTGAGGGACAGACGAACACTGAAGCTTTCTTT. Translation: CASSPEGQTNTEAFF.